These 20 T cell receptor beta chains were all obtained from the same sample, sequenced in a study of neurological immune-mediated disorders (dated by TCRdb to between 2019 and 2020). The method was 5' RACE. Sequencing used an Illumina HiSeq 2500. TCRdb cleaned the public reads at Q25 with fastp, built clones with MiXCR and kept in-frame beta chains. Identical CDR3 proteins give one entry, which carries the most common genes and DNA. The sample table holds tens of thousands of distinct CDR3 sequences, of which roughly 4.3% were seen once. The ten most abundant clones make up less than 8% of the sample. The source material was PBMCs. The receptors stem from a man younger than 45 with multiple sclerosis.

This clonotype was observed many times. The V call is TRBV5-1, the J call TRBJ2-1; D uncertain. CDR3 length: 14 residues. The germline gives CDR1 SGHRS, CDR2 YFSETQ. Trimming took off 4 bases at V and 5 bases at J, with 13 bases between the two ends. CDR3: CASSPGTANNEQFF. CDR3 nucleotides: TGCGCCAGCAGCCCGGGTACCGCCAACAATGAGCAGTTCTTC.

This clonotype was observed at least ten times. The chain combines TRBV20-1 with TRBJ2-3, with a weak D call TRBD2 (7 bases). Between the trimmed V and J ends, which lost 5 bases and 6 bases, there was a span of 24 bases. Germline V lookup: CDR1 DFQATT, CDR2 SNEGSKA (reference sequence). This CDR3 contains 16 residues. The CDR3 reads CSAGGAGGLILDTQYF. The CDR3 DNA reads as TGCAGTGCTGGGGGGGCCGGGGGCCTGATCTTGGATACGCAGTATTTT.

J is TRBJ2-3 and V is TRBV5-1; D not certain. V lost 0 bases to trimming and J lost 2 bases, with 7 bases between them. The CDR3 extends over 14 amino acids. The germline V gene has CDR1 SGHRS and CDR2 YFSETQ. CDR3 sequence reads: CASSLGDPTDTQYF. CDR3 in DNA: TGCGCCAGCAGCTTGGGGGATCCCACAGATACGCAGTATTTT.

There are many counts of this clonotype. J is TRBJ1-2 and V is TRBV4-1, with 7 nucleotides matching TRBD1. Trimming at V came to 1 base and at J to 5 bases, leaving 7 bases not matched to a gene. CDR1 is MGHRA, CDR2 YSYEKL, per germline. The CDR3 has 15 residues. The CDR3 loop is CASSQVETGSYGYTF. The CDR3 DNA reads TGCGCCAGCAGCCAAGTTGAGACAGGGTCGTATGGCTACACCTTC.

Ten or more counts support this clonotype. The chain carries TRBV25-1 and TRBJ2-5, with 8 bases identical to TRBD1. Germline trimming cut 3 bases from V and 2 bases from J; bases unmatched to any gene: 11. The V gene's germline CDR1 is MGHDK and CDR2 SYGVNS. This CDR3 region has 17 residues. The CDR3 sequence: CASSDAGGRNLQETQYF. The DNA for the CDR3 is TGTGCCAGCAGTGACGCAGGGGGCCGGAACCTTCAAGAGACCCAGTACTTC. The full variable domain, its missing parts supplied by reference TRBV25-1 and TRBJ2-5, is EADIYQTPRYLVIGTGKKITLECSQTMGHDKMYWYQQDPGMELHLIHYSYGVNSTEKGDLSSESTVSRIRTEHFPLTLESARPSHTSQYLCASSDAGGRNLQETQYFGPGTRLLVL.

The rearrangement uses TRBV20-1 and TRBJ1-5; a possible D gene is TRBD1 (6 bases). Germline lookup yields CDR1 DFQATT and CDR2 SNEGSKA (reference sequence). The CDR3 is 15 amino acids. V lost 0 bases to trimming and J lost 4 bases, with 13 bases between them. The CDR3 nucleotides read TGCAGTGCTAGAGATCAGGACAGCAAAAATCAGCCCCAGCATTTT. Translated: CSARDQDSKNQPQHF.

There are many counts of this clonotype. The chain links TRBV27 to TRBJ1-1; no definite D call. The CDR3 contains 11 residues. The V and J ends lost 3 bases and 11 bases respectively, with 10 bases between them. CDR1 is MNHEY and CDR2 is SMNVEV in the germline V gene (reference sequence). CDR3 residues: CASSLAGIAFF. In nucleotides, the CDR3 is TGTGCCAGCAGTTTGGCCGGGATCGCTTTCTTT.

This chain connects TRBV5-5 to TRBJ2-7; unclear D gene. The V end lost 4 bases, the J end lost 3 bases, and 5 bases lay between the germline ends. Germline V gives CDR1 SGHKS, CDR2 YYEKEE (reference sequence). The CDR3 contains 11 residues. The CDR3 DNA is TGTGCCAGCAGCGAGAACTACGAGCAGTACGTC. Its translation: CASSENYEQYV.

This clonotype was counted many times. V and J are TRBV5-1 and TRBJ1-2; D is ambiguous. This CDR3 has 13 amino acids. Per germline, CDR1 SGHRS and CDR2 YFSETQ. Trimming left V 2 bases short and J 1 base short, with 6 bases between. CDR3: CASSFTDNYGYTF. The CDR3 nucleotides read TGCGCCAGCAGCTTCACAGATAACTATGGCTACACCTTC.

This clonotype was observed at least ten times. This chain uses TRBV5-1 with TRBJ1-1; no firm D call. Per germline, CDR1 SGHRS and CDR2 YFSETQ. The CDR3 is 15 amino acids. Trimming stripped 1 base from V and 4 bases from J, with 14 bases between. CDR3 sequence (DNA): TGCGCCAGCAGCTTGAATGCCAGTCCGGTCACTGAAGCTTTCTTT. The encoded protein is CASSLNASPVTEAFF. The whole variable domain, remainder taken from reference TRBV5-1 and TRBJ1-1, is KAGVTQTPRYLIKTRGQQVTLSCSPISGHRSVSWYQQTPGQGLQFLFEYFSETQRNKGNFPGRFSGRQFSNSRSEMNVSTLELGDSALYLCASSLNASPVTEAFFGQGTRLTVV.

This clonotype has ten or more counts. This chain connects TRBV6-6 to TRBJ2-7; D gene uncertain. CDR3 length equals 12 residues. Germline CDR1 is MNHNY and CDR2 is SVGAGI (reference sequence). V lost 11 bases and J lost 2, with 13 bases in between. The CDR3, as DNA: TGTGCCTCGGGCCCAGCCGCCTACGAGCAGTACGTC. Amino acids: CASGPAAYEQYV.

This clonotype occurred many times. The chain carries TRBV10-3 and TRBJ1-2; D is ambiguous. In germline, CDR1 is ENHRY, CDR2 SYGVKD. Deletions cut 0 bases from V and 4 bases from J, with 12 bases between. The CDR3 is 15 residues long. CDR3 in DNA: TGTGCCATCAGTGAGTCGACTCGCAGAACCTATGGCTACACCTTC. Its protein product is CAISESTRRTYGYTF.

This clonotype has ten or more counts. CDR3 sequence: CASSQVWIPSGNTIYF. The CDR3 DNA follows: TGTGCCAGCAGCCAAGTATGGATCCCATCTGGAAACACCATATATTTT. The rearrangement uses TRBV3-1 and TRBJ1-3; D gene unclear. CDR1 is LGHDT, CDR2 YNNKEL, per germline (reference sequence). The CDR3 is 16 residues long. V gave up 1 base and J gave up 1 base, with 11 bases separating them.

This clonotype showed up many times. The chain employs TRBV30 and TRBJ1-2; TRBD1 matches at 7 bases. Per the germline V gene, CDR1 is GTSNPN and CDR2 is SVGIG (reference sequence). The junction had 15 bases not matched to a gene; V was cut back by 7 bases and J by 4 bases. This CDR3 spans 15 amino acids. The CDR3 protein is CAYKTSSGTAYGYTF. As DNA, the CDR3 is TGTGCCTATAAAACTTCGAGTGGGACAGCCTATGGCTACACCTTC.

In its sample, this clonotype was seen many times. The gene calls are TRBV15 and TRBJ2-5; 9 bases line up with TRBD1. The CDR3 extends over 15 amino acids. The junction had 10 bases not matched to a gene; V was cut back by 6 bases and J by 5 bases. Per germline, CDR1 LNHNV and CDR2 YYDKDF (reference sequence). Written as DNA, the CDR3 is TGTGCCACCAGAAATTATACAGGGGGCACTGAGACCCAGTACTTC. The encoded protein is CATRNYTGGTETQYF.

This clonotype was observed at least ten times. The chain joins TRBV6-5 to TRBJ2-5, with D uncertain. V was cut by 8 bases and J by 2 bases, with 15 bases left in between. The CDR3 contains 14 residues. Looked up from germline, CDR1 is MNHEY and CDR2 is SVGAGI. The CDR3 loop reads CASAVIAIQETQYF. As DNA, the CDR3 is TGTGCCAGCGCGGTCATAGCCATTCAAGAGACCCAGTACTTC.

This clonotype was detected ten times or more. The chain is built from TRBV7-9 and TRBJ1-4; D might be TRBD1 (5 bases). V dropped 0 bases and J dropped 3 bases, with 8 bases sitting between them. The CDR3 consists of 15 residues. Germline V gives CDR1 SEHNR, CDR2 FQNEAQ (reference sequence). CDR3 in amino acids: CASSLAGAANEKLFF. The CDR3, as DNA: TGTGCCAGCAGCTTAGCAGGGGCGGCTAATGAAAAACTGTTTTTT.

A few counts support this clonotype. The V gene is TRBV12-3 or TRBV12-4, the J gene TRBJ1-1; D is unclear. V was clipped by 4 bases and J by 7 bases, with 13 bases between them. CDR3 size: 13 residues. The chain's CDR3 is CASSSKPIYEAFF. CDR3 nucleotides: TGTGCCAGCAGTTCCAAACCTATTTATGAAGCTTTCTTT.

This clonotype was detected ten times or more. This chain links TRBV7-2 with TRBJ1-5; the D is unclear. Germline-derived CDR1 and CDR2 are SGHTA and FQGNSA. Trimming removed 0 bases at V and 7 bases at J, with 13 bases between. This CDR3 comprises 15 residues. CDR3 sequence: CASSLAGGLRQPQHF. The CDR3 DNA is TGTGCCAGCAGCTTAGCGGGAGGGTTGAGGCAGCCCCAGCATTTT.

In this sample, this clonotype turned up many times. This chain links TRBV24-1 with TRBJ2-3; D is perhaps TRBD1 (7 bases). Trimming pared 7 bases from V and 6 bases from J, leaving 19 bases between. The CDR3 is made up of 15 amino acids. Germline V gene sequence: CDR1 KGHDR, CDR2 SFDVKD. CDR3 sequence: CATSTMEGAKDTQYF. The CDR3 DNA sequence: TGTGCCACCAGCACTATGGAGGGGGCGAAGGATACGCAGTATTTT.